The clone carrying this TCR beta chain was seen once. What it binds is unknown. The record originates from a study of cytomegalovirus exposure and HLA in healthy donors. Study information: A later analysis reported the same platform for the 90 to 150 validation repertoires and the 500 to 750 first-cohort repertoires. General observations from the study: The TCR clusters that emerged in the first cohort tended, a later analysis found, to co-occur in the 95 to 150 validation repertoires. It was about 150 TCR beta chains that were listed as cytomegalovirus-associated.

Repertoires were generated with immunoSEQ multiplex PCR, while TCRdb's copy carries only in-frame clones and drops some. The sample shows about 79,000 clones, more than 85% of them seen only once. Germline CDR1 and CDR2: MNHEY and SVGAGI. With 8 bases removed from V and 8 bases from J, the gap between germline ends came to 15 bases. The CDR3 loop spans 12 amino acids. The chain joins TRBV6-5 to TRBJ1-2; D not certain. This sequence was found in a woman aged 25-40 years in good health and CMV-seronegative. The sample was PBMCs. The chain's CDR3 is CASRNRERGYTF. The CDR3 DNA is TGTGCCAGCCGTAATAGAGAGAGGGGCTACACCTTC.